This T cell receptor beta chain was recorded in a study of control samples from healthy donors and cancer patients. This CDR3 has 13 residues. Germline V CDR1 and CDR2: GTSNPN, SVGIG (reference sequence). V lost 0 bases and J 4 bases, leaving 9 bases between the germline ends. Profiled with immunoSEQ multiplex PCR; TCRdb holds only in-frame clones, not every one. The sample lists 150,000 or so clones, 80% to 95% seen once, with about 5.8% in the top ten. The chain has TRBV30 and TRBJ1-2, with unresolved D. Source material: blood. The source is a man younger than 30 in good health. The CDR3 spells CAWSVSHFYGYTF. CDR3 DNA: TGTGCCTGGAGTGTAAGCCATTTCTATGGCTACACCTTC. Supplemented by reference TRBV30 and TRBJ1-2, the full variable domain reads SQTIHQWPATLVQPVGSPLSLECTVEGTSNPNLYWYRQAAGRGLQLLFYSVGIGQISSEVPQNLSASRPQDRQFILSSKKLLLSDSGFYLCAWSVSHFYGYTFGSGTRLTVV.